The clone carrying this T cell receptor beta chain showed up just a few times. As yet, its antigen is unknown. This same CDR3 is encoded by further DNA sequences in the sample. This record belongs to a study of cytomegalovirus exposure and HLA in healthy donors. General study results and limits: Apparent HLA restriction characterized most CMV-associated TCR beta chains in a later analysis. Reported results showed that the classifier diagnosed cytomegalovirus status with high specificity and sensitivity. For most TCR sequences rarity was the rule, although some public TCRs occurred in many donors. V- and J-gene trimming in TCR beta was tied to a missense DCLRE1C variant by an analysis performed later.

J gave up 2 bases and V 9 bases, and 4 bases lay outside the gene matches. Germline V lookup: CDR1 LNHDA, CDR2 SQIVND (reference sequence). There are 14 residues in the CDR3. With 60 Vbeta and 13 Jbeta primers, the PCR was carried out. Assay: immunoSEQ multiplex PCR; the TCRdb copy retains only in-frame clones and omits some. The sample contains some 150,000 clones, 82% of which appear only once. The clonotype comes from a woman aged 45-65 years in good health and CMV-seropositive. Input material: PBMCs. The chain carries TRBV19 and TRBJ2-2; 9 bases match TRBD1. The CDR3 sequence is CASRDRANTGELFF. In nucleotides, the CDR3 is TGTGCCAGCCGGGACAGGGCAAACACCGGGGAGCTGTTTTTT.